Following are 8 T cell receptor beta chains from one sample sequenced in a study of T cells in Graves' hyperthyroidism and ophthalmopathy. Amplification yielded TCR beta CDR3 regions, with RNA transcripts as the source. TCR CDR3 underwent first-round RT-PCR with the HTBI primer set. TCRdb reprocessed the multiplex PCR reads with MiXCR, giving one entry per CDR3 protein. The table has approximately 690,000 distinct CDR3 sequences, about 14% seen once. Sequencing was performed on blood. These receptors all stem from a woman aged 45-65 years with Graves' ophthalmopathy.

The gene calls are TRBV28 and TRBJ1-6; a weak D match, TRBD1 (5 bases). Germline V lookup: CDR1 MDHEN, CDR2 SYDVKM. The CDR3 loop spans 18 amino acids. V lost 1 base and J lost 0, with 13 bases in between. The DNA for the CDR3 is TGTGCCAGCAGTTTATCCCGGGGGGGTGCCTCCTATAATTCACCCCTCCACTTT. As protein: CASSLSRGGASYNSPLHF.

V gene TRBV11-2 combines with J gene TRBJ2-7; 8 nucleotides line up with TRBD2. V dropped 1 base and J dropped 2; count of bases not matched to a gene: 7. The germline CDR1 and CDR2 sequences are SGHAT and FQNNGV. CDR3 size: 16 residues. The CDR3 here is CASSLVGLGMAYEQYF. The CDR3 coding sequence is TGTGCCAGCAGCTTAGTGGGACTAGGTATGGCCTACGAGCAGTACTTC. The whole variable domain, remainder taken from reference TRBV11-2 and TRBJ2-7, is EAGVAQSPRYKIIEKRQSVAFWCNPISGHATLYWYQQILGQGPKLLIQFQNNGVVDDSQLPKDRFSAERLKGVDSTLKIQPAKLEDSAVYLCASSLVGLGMAYEQYFGPGTRLTVT.

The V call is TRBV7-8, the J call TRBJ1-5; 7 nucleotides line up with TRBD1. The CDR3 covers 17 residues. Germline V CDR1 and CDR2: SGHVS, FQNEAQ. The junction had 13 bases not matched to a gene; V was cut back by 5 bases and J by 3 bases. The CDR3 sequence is CASSLRGQGDPNQPQHF. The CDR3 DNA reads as TGTGCCAGCAGCCTTCGGGGGCAGGGGGACCCCAATCAGCCCCAGCATTTT.

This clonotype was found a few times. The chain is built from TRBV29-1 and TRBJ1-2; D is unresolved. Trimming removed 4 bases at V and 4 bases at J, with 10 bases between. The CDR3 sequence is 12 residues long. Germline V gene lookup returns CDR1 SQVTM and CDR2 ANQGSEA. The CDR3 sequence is CSVVVVPYGYTF. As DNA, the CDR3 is TGCAGCGTTGTCGTGGTCCCCTATGGCTACACCTTC.

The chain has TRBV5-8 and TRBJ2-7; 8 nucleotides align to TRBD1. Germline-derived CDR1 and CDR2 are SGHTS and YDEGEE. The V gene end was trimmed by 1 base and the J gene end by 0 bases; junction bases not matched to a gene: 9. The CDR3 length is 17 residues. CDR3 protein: CASSLRLDRVDSYEQYF. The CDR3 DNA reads TGTGCCAGCAGCTTGAGGCTGGACAGGGTGGACTCCTACGAGCAGTACTTC.

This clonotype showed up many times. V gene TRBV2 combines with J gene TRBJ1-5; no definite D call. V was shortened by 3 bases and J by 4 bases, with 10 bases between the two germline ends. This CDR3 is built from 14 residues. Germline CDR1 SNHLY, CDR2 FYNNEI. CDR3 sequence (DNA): TGTGCCAGCAGTGAGGGAAATAGAAATCAGCCCCAGCATTTT. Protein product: CASSEGNRNQPQHF.

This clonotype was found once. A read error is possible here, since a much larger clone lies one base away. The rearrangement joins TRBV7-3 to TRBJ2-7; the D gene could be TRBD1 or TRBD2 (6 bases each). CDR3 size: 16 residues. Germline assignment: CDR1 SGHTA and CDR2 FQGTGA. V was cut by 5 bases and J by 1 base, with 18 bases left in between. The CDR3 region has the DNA TGTGCCAGCAGCCCGGAGGGGGGACCGAGGTCCTACGAGCAGTACTTC. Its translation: CASSPEGGPRSYEQYF.

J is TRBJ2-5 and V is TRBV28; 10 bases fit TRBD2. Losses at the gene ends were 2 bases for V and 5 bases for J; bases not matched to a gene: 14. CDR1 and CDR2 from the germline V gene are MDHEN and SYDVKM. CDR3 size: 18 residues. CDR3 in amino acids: CASSLAGLADSWGETQYF. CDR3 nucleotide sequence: TGTGCCAGCAGTTTAGCAGGACTAGCGGACTCTTGGGGGGAGACCCAGTACTTC.